Reported below is one TCR beta chain. Its antigen is unidentified. Trimming removed 4 bases from V and 3 bases from J, with 9 bases in between. Germline CDR1 reads SGHAT; CDR2 reads FQNNGV. This CDR3 is built from 13 residues. The data were produced by immunoSEQ multiplex PCR, yet TCRdb's version contains in-frame clones alone and is incomplete. The sample carries roughly 1,500,000 clones, nearly 99% recorded once. The data belong to a study of shared clonotypes between healthy human individuals. Findings of the study overall: Apart from blood, nothing was sampled; tissue repertoires likely differ. The represented genetic and exposure-history diversity was limited by the small number of donors.

The split of CD4+ cells yielded CD45RA+ naive and CD45RA-negative memory subsets. Sequencing input: naive CD4+ T cells sorted from blood. As for subset: CD45RA+ positively selected. The sequence came from a man aged 25-45 years in good health. This chain connects TRBV11-2 to TRBJ1-2; D uncertain. The CDR3, as DNA: TGTGCCAGCAGCTCAGATAGGCACTATGGCTACACCTTC. It codes for CASSSDRHYGYTF.